This passage covers 5 T cell receptor beta chains from one sample sequenced in a study of CD8 T cells in Susac syndrome. RNA amounts of about 0.5 to 1 ug underwent reverse transcription with random hexamers. TCRdb reanalysed the immunoSEQ multiplex PCR reads using MiXCR and keeps one entry per CDR3 protein. The sample has some 100,000 distinct CDR3 sequences; under 95% are singletons. Source material: CD8+ T cells from PBMCs. These receptors were obtained from a human donor in good health.

This chain links TRBV20-1 with TRBJ2-1; TRBD1 matches 9 bases. CDR1 DFQATT and CDR2 SNEGSKA come from the germline V gene (reference sequence). With 3 bases clipped from V and 4 bases from J, the junction kept 10 bases outside the gene matches. CDR3 length: 16 amino acids. The CDR3 region has the DNA TGCAGTGCTAGGATTCCGGGACAGGGAGGGTACAATGAGCAGTTCTTC. Encoded protein: CSARIPGQGGYNEQFF.

This clonotype was detected only a few times. The CDR3 nucleotides read TGTGCCAGCAGCTTAGTCAGAGGGGACGAGCAGTACTTC. It yields the protein CASSLVRGDEQYF. V usage is TRBV11-1 and J usage is TRBJ2-7; D might be TRBD1 or TRBD2, each matching 5 bases. This CDR3 is built from 13 residues. The germline V gene has CDR1 SGHAT and CDR2 FQDESV (reference sequence). V lost 1 base and J 5 bases, leaving 9 bases between the germline ends.

This clonotype was counted a single time. CDR3 nucleotide sequence: TGTGCCAGCAGGGGGGCAGCGTCTACCTACAATGAGCAGTTCTTC. Its protein product is CASRGAASTYNEQFF. This chain links TRBV28 with TRBJ2-1, with D perhaps matching TRBD1 (6 bases). The CDR3 length is 15 residues. V was shortened by 6 bases and J by 2 bases, with 14 bases between the two germline ends. Germline CDR1 and CDR2: MDHEN and SYDVKM.

Only a few counts were recorded for this clonotype. J is TRBJ2-2 and V is TRBV4-1, with 8 bases fitting TRBD1. The junction had 9 bases not matched to a gene; V was cut back by 0 bases and J by 6 bases. The CDR3 loop spans 17 amino acids. Germline V gene data show CDR1 as MGHRA and CDR2 as YSYEKL. The CDR3 DNA reads TGCGCCAGCAGCCAAGATGAGGGCAGGGGGCGGTCCGGGGAGCTGTTTTTT. Translation: CASSQDEGRGRSGELFF.

The rearrangement links TRBV6-1 to TRBJ2-2; 10 bases map to TRBD2. CDR1 and CDR2 from the germline V gene are MNHNS and SASEGT. V was clipped by 8 bases and J by 6 bases; unmatched bases: 6. This CDR3 comprises 14 residues. CDR3: CASAQAGGPGELFF. In DNA, the CDR3 is TGTGCCAGCGCCCAAGCGGGGGGGCCCGGGGAGCTGTTTTTT.